This T cell receptor (beta chain) was found in a study of beta chain features in type 1 diabetes. Study in general: The patients were much like the healthy donors in age, gender and cell yields. Findings of the study overall: Moderate yet significant TCRB CDR3 shortening was seen in Type 1 diabetes patients in all four CD4+ subsets. In comparison with healthy donors, patients had naive, central memory and Treg TCRB repertoires that appeared more similar.

The CDR3 has 13 amino acids. Germline V gene lookup returns CDR1 PRHDT and CDR2 FYEKMQ (reference sequence). V was clipped by 5 bases and J by 7 bases, with 14 bases between them. The sequenced template was cDNA made from the entire isolated RNA. The method was immunoSEQ multiplex PCR; TCRdb's version includes in-frame clones alone and lacks a portion of them. The profile shows around 710,000 clones, around 12% of them singletons. Naive, central memory, regulatory and stem cell-like memory cells within the CD4+ compartment were sorted using CD45RO/CCR7/CD25/CD127/CD95/CD27. About this clone: Antigen unknown.

The sample taken for sequencing was naive CD4+ T cells from blood. The clonotype was recovered from a man younger than 40 with type 1 diabetes. This chain links TRBV13 with TRBJ1-2; D perhaps matches TRBD1 (6 bases). Written as DNA, the CDR3 is TGTGCCAGCAGCAAGGGGGGCCCCCCTGGCTACACCTTC. Translating it yields CASSKGGPPGYTF.